A selection of T cell receptor beta chains follows, all from one sample in a study of PD-1 blockade in mismatch repair-deficient tumors. TCRdb's table, derived via immunoSEQ multiplex PCR, lists solely in-frame clones and lacks some. The sample contains about 120,000 clones, over 60% of which appear only once. Sequenced material: peripheral blood, taken approximately 60 weeks after starting pembrolizumab. These receptors were obtained from an adult with mismatch repair-deficient cancer. Both conserved end residues are part of each CDR3. D genes are given only for firm matches. Clone size is stated in some rows and not others, as once, few, many or a class when expanded.

>TRBV6-4|TRBJ1-2|NA|NA
CASTPEGVNYGYTF
TGTGCCAGCACCCCGGAGGGGGTTAACTATGGCTACACCTTC
>TRBV9|TRBJ2-7|TRBD2|once
CASSVEVGAGAYEQYF
TGTGCCAGCAGCGTAGAGGTCGGGGCGGGAGCCTACGAGCAGTACTTC
>TRBV13|TRBJ2-7|NA|NA
CASSLYQNYEQYF
TGTGCCAGCAGCTTGTATCAGAACTACGAGCAGTACTTC
>TRBV7-8|TRBJ2-7|NA|NA
CASSASGHGEKQYF
TGTGCCAGCAGCGCCTCGGGACACGGGGAGAAGCAGTACTTC
>TRBV7-3|TRBJ2-2|NA|NA
CASTWREVGTGELFF
TGTGCCAGCACGTGGAGGGAGGTGGGGACCGGGGAGCTGTTTTTT
>TRBV6-6|TRBJ1-1|NA|NA
CASSAQVNTEAFF
TGTGCCAGCAGTGCACAGGTGAACACTGAAGCTTTCTTT
>TRBV18|TRBJ1-1|NA|NA
CASSTGGDTEAFF
TGTGCCAGCTCTACCGGGGGGGACACTGAAGCTTTCTTT
>TRBV30|TRBJ2-2|TRBD2|NA
CAWSENSGRVGYGELFF
TGTGCCTGGAGTGAAAATAGCGGGAGGGTAGGCTACGGGGAGCTGTTTTTT
>TRBV9|TRBJ2-7|NA|few
CASSRGGTYEQYF
TGTGCCAGCAGCCGTGGCGGAACCTACGAGCAGTACTTC
>TRBV14|TRBJ2-3|NA|NA
CASSRRLTDTQYF
TGTGCCAGCAGCCGACGCCTGACAGATACGCAGTATTTT
>TRBV30|TRBJ1-4|NA|NA
CAWSVPGQTEKLFF
TGTGCCTGGAGTGTCCCCGGACAAACTGAAAAACTGTTTTTT
>TRBV15|TRBJ2-7|TRBD2|NA
CATSRRLAGGQAGQYF
TGTGCCACCAGCAGACGACTAGCGGGAGGGCAGGCGGGGCAGTACTTC
>TRBV5-6|TRBJ1-5|TRBD1|NA
CASSHDRGEAQPQHF
TGTGCCAGCAGCCACGACAGGGGGGAGGCTCAGCCCCAGCATTTT
>TRBV5-4|TRBJ2-5|NA|NA
CASSPSGGQQETQYF
TGTGCCAGCAGCCCTAGTGGCGGCCAGCAAGAGACCCAGTACTTC
>TRBV6-4|TRBJ1-2|NA|NA
CASSDTPQGLGGYTF
TGTGCCAGCAGTGACACGCCACAGGGTTTGGGTGGCTACACCTTC
>TRBV6-5|TRBJ2-1|TRBD2|NA
CASFSSGRARQFF
TGTGCCAGCTTTAGTAGCGGGAGGGCCCGTCAGTTCTTC
>TRBV9|TRBJ2-5|TRBD1|NA
CASSDEQGAIVTQYF
TGTGCCAGCAGCGATGAACAGGGGGCAATTGTGACCCAGTACTTC
>TRBV4-3|TRBJ2-3|TRBD2|NA
CASSQDPGRDTQYF
TGCGCCAGCAGCCAAGATCCCGGGAGGGATACGCAGTATTTT
>TRBV6-5|TRBJ1-4|NA|NA
CASSSWGKREKLFF
TGTGCCAGCAGTTCTTGGGGGAAAAGGGAAAAACTGTTTTTT
>TRBV18|TRBJ2-1|NA|NA
CASSPRQEVYNEQFF
TGTGCCAGCTCACCACGTCAGGAGGTCTACAATGAGCAGTTCTTC
>TRBV9|TRBJ1-1|NA|NA
CASSPHGAPEAFF
TGTGCCAGCAGCCCCCATGGGGCCCCTGAAGCTTTCTTT
>TRBV5-4|TRBJ2-3|NA|few
CASSLFSTDTQYF
TGTGCCAGCAGCTTGTTCAGCACAGATACGCAGTATTTT
>TRBV27|TRBJ1-1|NA|NA
CAAQRAENTEAFF
TGTGCCGCCCAGAGGGCGGAGAACACTGAAGCTTTCTTT
>TRBV4-2|TRBJ1-1|NA|NA
CASSQFRGSNTEAFF
TGTGCCAGCAGCCAATTTAGGGGCAGTAACACTGAAGCTTTCTTT
>TRBV6-1|TRBJ1-2|NA|NA
CASREGINYGYTF
TGTGCCAGCAGAGAAGGGATTAACTATGGCTACACCTTC
>TRBV2|TRBJ1-1|NA|NA
CASSENPRFRTEAFF
TGTGCCAGCAGTGAAAACCCCAGGTTTCGCACTGAAGCTTTCTTT
>TRBV30|TRBJ2-2|NA|NA
CAWTPTVANTGELFF
TGTGCCTGGACCCCCACAGTGGCGAACACCGGGGAGCTGTTTTTT
>TRBV7-6|TRBJ2-7|NA|NA
CASSLNPAGYEQYF
TGTGCCAGCAGCTTAAACCCGGCTGGCTACGAGCAGTACTTC
>TRBV6-6|TRBJ2-7|NA|NA
CASSPSQGHEQYF
TGTGCCAGCAGCCCCTCCCAAGGCCACGAGCAGTACTTC
>TRBV5-1|TRBJ2-2|TRBD2|once
CASSLVSGVNTGELFF
TGCGCCAGCAGCTTGGTTAGCGGGGTGAACACCGGGGAGCTGTTTTTT
>TRBV7-3|TRBJ1-1|NA|few
CASSFNNANTEAFF
TGTGCCAGCAGCTTCAACAACGCGAACACTGAAGCTTTCTTT
>TRBV5-8|TRBJ1-1|NA|NA
CASIKFLTGKVEAFF
TGTGCCAGCATCAAATTTCTCACAGGGAAGGTTGAAGCTTTCTTT
>TRBV5-1|TRBJ2-5|NA|NA
CASSGWEAETQYF
TGCGCCAGCAGCGGATGGGAGGCAGAGACCCAGTACTTC
>TRBV29-1|TRBJ2-7|NA|NA
CSVEEAEQYF
TGCAGCGTTGAAGAGGCCGAGCAGTACTTC
>TRBV9|TRBJ2-3|NA|NA
CASSESTDTQYF
TGTGCCAGCAGCGAGAGCACAGATACGCAGTATTTT
>TRBV4-1|TRBJ1-2|NA|once
CASSQGLFQGGRGYTF
TGCGCCAGCAGCCAAGGGCTTTTCCAGGGAGGAAGGGGCTACACCTTC
>TRBV2|TRBJ2-3|NA|once
CASSVSMGIRADTQYF
TGTGCCAGCAGTGTCAGCATGGGAATAAGGGCAGATACGCAGTATTTT
>TRBV28|TRBJ1-1|NA|NA
CATEGNTEAFF
TGTGCCACGGAGGGGAACACTGAAGCTTTCTTT
>TRBV19|TRBJ1-1|NA|NA
CASSRSRDRANTEAFF
TGTGCCAGTAGCCGGTCCCGAGACCGAGCGAACACTGAAGCTTTCTTT
>TRBV4-1|TRBJ1-5|NA|NA
CASSQDFGLRAINQPQHF
TGCGCCAGCAGCCAAGATTTCGGGCTGCGAGCGATCAATCAGCCCCAGCATTTT
>TRBV15|TRBJ2-7|NA|once
CATSGAGDYEQYF
TGTGCCACCAGCGGAGCAGGGGACTACGAGCAGTACTTC
>TRBV4-1|TRBJ2-7|NA|NA
CASSPTLDRPHYEQYF
TGCGCCAGCAGCCCGACCCTCGACAGGCCCCACTACGAGCAGTACTTC
>TRBV5-6|TRBJ1-5|NA|few
CASSVRGQPQHF
TGTGCCAGCAGCGTAAGAGGGCAGCCCCAGCATTTT
>TRBV5-5|TRBJ1-2|NA|NA
CASSADGTYGYTF
TGTGCCAGCAGCGCAGACGGCACCTATGGCTACACCTTC
>TRBV6-1|TRBJ2-2|NA|once
CASSEDRGGTGELFF
TGTGCCAGCAGTGAAGACAGGGGAGGCACCGGGGAGCTGTTTTTT
>TRBV19|TRBJ1-2|NA|NA
CASSAVQGSFGYTF
TGTGCCAGTAGTGCAGTACAGGGTTCTTTTGGCTACACCTTC
>TRBV5-1|TRBJ2-2|TRBD2|NA
CASRGLAEGNTGELFF
TGCGCCAGCAGGGGACTAGCGGAGGGGAACACCGGGGAGCTGTTTTTT
>TRBV7-9|TRBJ2-6|NA|NA
CASSQAPQANVLTF
TGTGCCAGCAGCCAAGCCCCCCAGGCCAACGTCCTGACTTTC
>TRBV19|TRBJ1-2|NA|NA
CASSVRQNYGYTF
TGTGCCAGTAGCGTCCGGCAGAACTATGGCTACACCTTC
>TRBV7-9|TRBJ2-1|NA|once
CASSSVRRAENNEQFF
TGTGCCAGCAGCTCCGTCCGGAGGGCAGAGAACAATGAGCAGTTCTTC
>TRBV5-1|TRBJ2-7|NA|NA
CASSLAPGETGEQYF
TGCGCCAGCAGCTTGGCCCCGGGGGAGACGGGCGAGCAGTACTTC
>TRBV5-1|TRBJ1-2|TRBD1|once
CASSPDLDRGSHGYTF
TGCGCCAGCAGCCCGGATCTTGACAGGGGAAGCCATGGCTACACCTTC
>TRBV2|TRBJ2-3|NA|NA
CASRWGHKGDTDTQYF
TGTGCCAGCAGATGGGGACATAAGGGGGACACAGATACGCAGTATTTT
>TRBV6-6|TRBJ2-7|TRBD2|NA
CASRLPGLASEQYF
TGTGCCAGCAGGCTTCCGGGACTAGCGTCCGAGCAGTACTTC
>TRBV4-2|TRBJ1-4|NA|NA
CASSLTAGATNEKLFF
TGTGCCAGCAGCCTAACGGCGGGAGCAACTAATGAAAAACTGTTTTTT